This is a list of T cell receptor beta chains from one sample in a study of technical replicates of blood from several donors. Some clones are missing from TCRdb's copy, which holds only in-frame ones; the method was immunoSEQ multiplex PCR. Of approximately 85,000 clones listed, around 90% were seen once; the top ten hold roughly 0.28%. The source material was T cells isolated from PBMCs. The receptors here all came from a human donor in good health. CDR3s leave out the opening cysteine and the closing phenylalanine or tryptophan. Expanded clones are given a class, and other clones once, few, many or no size at all.

>TRBV11-2|13|TRBJ2-1|NA
ASSLEGGLYNEQF
>TRBV5-6|14|TRBJ2-5|NA
ASSPVDEKVRETQY
>TRBV4-1|12|TRBJ1-1|once
ASSSGQGNTEAF
>TRBV29-1|12|TRBJ2-7|NA
SVGFGQGAYEQY
>TRBV6-5|11|TRBJ2-1|NA
ASRKFIYNEQF
>TRBV11-2|11|TRBJ2-1|NA
ASSLRRYNEQF
>TRBV27|12|TRBJ2-7|once
ASSAGTEPYEQY
>TRBV14|13|TRBJ2-1|once
ASSQELAGDGEQF
>TRBV5-6|11|TRBJ1-1|NA
ASSFQGITEAF
>TRBV5-5|12|TRBJ1-2|NA
ASSLSAGARGYT
>TRBV4-1|13|TRBJ1-1|NA
ASALVQGKSTEAF
>TRBV6-1|13|TRBJ1-2|NA
ASIGWNFQGNGYT
>TRBV28|13|TRBJ2-7|once
ASYTGDRHFYEQY
>TRBV29-1|15|TRBJ1-5|NA
SVGGVVSPGGNQPQH
>TRBV27|13|TRBJ2-2|NA
ASSTIARDTGELF
>TRBV5-1|13|TRBJ2-7|NA
ASSYPSGGIYEQY
>TRBV7-6|15|TRBJ2-1|NA
ASSLLAGGGSYDEQF
>TRBV6-1|9|TRBJ1-1|NA
ASSERRGAF
>TRBV2|13|TRBJ2-7|NA
ASSPPRDRAYEQY
>TRBV27|13|TRBJ2-1|NA
ASSLLAVGSNEQF
>TRBV27|13|TRBJ2-7|NA
ASSSELAGAYEQY
>TRBV25-1|14|TRBJ2-5|NA
ASSPGTGKYQETQY
>TRBV5-1|11|TRBJ1-5|NA
ASSSGQGQPQH
>TRBV10-2|16|TRBJ2-1|NA
ASRGLAGVVSSYNEQF
>TRBV18|15|TRBJ1-1|NA
ASSSPAGSGMNTEAF
>TRBV6-1|14|TRBJ1-2|NA
ASSAQGAVDNYGYT
>TRBV5-1|14|TRBJ2-2|NA
ASSFLAGGRTGELF
>TRBV15|14|TRBJ2-7|NA
ATSRDPTGDPYEQY
>TRBV5-1|13|TRBJ2-3|NA
ASQVSNERTDTQY
>TRBV4-1|14|TRBJ2-4|NA
ASSPQDREGRNIQY
>TRBV19|13|TRBJ2-2|NA
ASTTTQGRLGELF
>TRBV5-1|15|TRBJ1-6|NA
ASSFGLDSRGNSPLH
>TRBV27|14|TRBJ1-1|NA
ASSALTWGGDTEAF
>TRBV7-9|13|TRBJ1-1|NA
ASSRGESRNTEAF
>TRBV7-9|13|TRBJ2-3|NA
ASSSRGGEGNTQY
>TRBV18|12|TRBJ1-5|NA
ASSPGGAGQPQH
>TRBV5-1|13|TRBJ2-1|NA
ASSLAGGQDNEQF
>TRBV28|14|TRBJ2-6|NA
ASTPGDLSGANVLT
>TRBV7-2|10|TRBJ2-7|NA
ASSWADYEQY
>TRBV7-9|13|TRBJ1-3|NA
ASSLALGAGNTIY
>TRBV28|16|TRBJ1-5|NA
ASSFDRATTFFNQPQH
>TRBV4-2|14|TRBJ2-3|NA
ASSPGLAGVTDTQY
>TRBV10-2|10|TRBJ1-1|NA
ASKTGNTEAF
>TRBV11-3|11|TRBJ2-3|NA
ASSFSGTDTQY
>TRBV5-1|11|TRBJ2-7|NA
ASSLADFYEQY
>TRBV7-9|11|TRBJ1-1|once
ASRDRGGTEAF
>TRBV28|11|TRBJ1-5|NA
ASSGHLDQPQH
>TRBV9|12|TRBJ1-2|NA
ASSASQGYYGYT
>TRBV5-8|13|TRBJ2-5|NA
ASHKDGVGGETQY
>TRBV28|11|TRBJ2-7|NA
ASSRGGSYEQY
>TRBV5-1|12|TRBJ1-1|NA
ASSSQGVNTEAF
>TRBV28|13|TRBJ1-4|NA
ASSLVTGLGEKLF